This record looks at one T cell receptor beta chain sequence and its context. This CDR3 spans 15 amino acids. With 3 bases removed from V and 1 base from J, the gap between germline ends came to 14 bases. CDR1 is GTSNPN, CDR2 SVGIG, per germline (reference sequence). The sample belongs to a study of blood T cell repertoires in COVID-19. Study details: The United States, Italy and Spain supplied acute and convalescent COVID-19 samples. T cells, B-cell-depleted T cells, or PBMCs provided the cDNA or gDNA that served as material.

Authors' processing steps: Amplifying reference gene primers gave estimates of nucleated cell counts. TCRdb keeps only in-frame clones here, not all; method: immunoSEQ multiplex PCR. V, J and clone size were drawn from that table, and D and trimming were deduced from the DNA. Counted here are 150,000 to 200,000 clones, over 80% occurring once; the ten biggest clones make up approximately 5.4%. This clonotype was obtained from a woman aged 25-40 years with acute or convalescent COVID-19. The V gene is TRBV30, the J gene TRBJ2-3; tentatively, D is TRBD2 (6 bases). Material: peripheral blood. CDR3 region: CAWSFLATRTDTQYF. CDR3 DNA: TGTGCCTGGAGCTTCCTAGCGACCCGCACAGATACGCAGTATTTT.